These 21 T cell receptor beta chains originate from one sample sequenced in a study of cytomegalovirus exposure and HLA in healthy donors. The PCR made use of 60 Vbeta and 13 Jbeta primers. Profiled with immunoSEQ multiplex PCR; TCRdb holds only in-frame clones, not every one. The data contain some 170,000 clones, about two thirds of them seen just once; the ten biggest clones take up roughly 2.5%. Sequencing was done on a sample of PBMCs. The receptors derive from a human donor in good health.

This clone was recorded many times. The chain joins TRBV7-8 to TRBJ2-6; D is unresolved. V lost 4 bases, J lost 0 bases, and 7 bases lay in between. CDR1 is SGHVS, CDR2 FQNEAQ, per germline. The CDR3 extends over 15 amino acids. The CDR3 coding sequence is TGTGCCAGCAGCTCTATACGCTCTGGGGCCAACGTCCTGACTTTC. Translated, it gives CASSSIRSGANVLTF.

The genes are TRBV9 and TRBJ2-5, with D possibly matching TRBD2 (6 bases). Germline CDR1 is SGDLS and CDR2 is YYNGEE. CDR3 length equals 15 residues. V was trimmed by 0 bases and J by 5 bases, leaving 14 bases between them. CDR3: CASSVDVSRGETQYF. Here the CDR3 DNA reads TGTGCCAGCAGCGTAGATGTCAGCCGGGGGGAGACCCAGTACTTC.

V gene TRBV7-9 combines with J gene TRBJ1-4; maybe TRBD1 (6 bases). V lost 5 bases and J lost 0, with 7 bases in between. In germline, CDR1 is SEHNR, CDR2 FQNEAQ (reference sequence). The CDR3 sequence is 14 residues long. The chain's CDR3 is CASSEGATNEKLFF. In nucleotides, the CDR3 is TGTGCCAGCAGCGAGGGGGCAACTAATGAAAAACTGTTTTTT.

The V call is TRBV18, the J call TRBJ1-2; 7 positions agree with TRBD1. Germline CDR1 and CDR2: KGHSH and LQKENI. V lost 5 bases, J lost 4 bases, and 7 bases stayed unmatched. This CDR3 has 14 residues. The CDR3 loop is CASSETRDSYGYTF. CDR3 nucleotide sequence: TGTGCCAGCTCAGAGACGCGGGACAGCTATGGCTACACCTTC.

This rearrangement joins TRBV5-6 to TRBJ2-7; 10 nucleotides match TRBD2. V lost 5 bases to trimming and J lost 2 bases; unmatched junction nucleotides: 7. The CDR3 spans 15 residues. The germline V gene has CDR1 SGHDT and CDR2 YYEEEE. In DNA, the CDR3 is TGTGCCAGCAGTTTTACTAGCGGGGTAACCTACGAGCAGTACTTC. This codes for CASSFTSGVTYEQYF. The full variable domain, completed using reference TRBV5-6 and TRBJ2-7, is DAGVTQSPTHLIKTRGQQVTLRCSPKSGHDTVSWYQQALGQGPQFIFQYYEEEERQRGNFPDRFSGHQFPNYSSELNVNALLLGDSALYLCASSFTSGVTYEQYFGPGTRLTVT.

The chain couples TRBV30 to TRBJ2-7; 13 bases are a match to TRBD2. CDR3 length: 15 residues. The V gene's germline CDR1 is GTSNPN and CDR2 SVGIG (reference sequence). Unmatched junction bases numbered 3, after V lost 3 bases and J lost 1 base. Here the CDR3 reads CAWSGTSGVSYEQYF. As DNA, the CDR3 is TGTGCCTGGAGCGGGACTAGCGGGGTGTCCTACGAGCAGTACTTC.

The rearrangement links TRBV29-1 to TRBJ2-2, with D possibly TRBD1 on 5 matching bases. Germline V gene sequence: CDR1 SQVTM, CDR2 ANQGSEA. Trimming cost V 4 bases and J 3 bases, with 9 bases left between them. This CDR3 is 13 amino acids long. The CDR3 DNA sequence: TGCAGCGTTGTTAGGGGTGACACCGGGGAGCTGTTTTTT. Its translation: CSVVRGDTGELFF.

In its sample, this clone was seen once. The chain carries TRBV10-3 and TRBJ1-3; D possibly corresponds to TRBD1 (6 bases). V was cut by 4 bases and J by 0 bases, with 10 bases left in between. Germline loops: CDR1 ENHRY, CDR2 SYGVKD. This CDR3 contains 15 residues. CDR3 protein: CAISGTDYSGNTIYF. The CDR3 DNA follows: TGTGCCATCAGTGGGACAGATTACTCTGGAAACACCATATATTTT.

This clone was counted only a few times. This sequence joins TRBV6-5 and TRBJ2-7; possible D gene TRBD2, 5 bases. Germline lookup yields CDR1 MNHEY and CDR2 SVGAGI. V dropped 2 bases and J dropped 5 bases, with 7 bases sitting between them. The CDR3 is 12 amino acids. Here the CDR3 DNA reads TGTGCCAGCAGTTACGCGGAGGACGAGCAGTACTTC. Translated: CASSYAEDEQYF.

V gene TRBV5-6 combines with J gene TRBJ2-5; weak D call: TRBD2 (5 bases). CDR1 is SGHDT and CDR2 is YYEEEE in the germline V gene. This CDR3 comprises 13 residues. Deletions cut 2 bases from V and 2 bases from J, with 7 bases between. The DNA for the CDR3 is TGTGCCAGCAGCTTCGGCGGGCAAGAGACCCAGTACTTC. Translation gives CASSFGGQETQYF.

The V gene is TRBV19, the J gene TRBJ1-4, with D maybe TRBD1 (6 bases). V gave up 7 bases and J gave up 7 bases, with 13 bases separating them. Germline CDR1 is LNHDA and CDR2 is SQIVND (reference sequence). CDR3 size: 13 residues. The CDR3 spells CASTGQGREKLFF. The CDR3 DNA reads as TGTGCCAGTACCGGTCAGGGGCGTGAAAAACTGTTTTTT.

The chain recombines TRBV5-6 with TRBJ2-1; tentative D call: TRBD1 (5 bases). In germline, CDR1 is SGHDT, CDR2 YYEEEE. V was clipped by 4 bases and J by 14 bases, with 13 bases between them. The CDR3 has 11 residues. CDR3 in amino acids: CASSRGPLKFF. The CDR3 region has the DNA TGTGCCAGCAGCAGGGGTCCATTGAAGTTCTTC. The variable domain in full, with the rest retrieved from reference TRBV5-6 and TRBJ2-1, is DAGVTQSPTHLIKTRGQQVTLRCSPKSGHDTVSWYQQALGQGPQFIFQYYEEEERQRGNFPDRFSGHQFPNYSSELNVNALLLGDSALYLCASSRGPLKFFGPGTRLTVL.

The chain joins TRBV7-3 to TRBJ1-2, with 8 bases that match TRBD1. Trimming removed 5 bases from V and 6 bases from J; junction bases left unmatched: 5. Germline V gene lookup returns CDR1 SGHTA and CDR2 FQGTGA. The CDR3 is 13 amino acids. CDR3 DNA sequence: TGTGCCAGCAGCCCCAGGGGGCACGATGGCTACACCTTC. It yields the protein CASSPRGHDGYTF.

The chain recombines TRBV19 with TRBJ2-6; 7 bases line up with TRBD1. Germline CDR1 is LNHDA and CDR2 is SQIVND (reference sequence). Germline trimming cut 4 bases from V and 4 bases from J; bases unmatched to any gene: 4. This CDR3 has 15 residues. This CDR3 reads CASSRTGGGANVLTF. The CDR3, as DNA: TGTGCCAGTAGTAGGACAGGCGGCGGGGCCAACGTCCTGACTTTC. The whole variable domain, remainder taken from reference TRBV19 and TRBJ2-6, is DGGITQSPKYLFRKEGQNVTLSCEQNLNHDAMYWYRQDPGQGLRLIYYSQIVNDFQKGDIAEGYSVSREKKESFPLTVTSAQKNPTAFYLCASSRTGGGANVLTFGAGSRLTVL.

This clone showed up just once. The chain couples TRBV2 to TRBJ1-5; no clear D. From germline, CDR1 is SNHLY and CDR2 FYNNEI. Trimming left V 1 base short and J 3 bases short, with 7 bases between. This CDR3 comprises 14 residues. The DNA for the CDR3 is TGTGCCAGCAGTGAAGAACGGTTCAATCAGCCCCAGCATTTT. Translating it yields CASSEERFNQPQHF.

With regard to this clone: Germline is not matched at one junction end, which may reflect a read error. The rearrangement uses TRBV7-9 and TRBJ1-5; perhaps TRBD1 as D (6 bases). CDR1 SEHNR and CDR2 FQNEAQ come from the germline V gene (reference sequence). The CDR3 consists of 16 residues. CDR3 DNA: TGTTCCAGCAGCTTAGGGGGAGGGCCACGGAATCAGCCCCAGCATTTT. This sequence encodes CSSSLGGGPRNQPQHF.

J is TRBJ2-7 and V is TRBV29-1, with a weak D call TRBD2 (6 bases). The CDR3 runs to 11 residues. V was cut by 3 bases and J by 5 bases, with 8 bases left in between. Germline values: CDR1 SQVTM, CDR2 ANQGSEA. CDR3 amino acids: CSVERGDEQYF. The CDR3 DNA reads TGCAGCGTTGAGCGGGGCGACGAGCAGTACTTC.

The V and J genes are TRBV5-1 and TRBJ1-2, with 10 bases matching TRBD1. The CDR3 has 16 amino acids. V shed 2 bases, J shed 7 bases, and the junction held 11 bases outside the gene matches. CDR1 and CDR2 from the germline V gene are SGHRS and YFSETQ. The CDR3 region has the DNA TGCGCCAGCAGCTTAATCTCCGGGACAGGGGCTATTGGCTACACCTTC. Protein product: CASSLISGTGAIGYTF.

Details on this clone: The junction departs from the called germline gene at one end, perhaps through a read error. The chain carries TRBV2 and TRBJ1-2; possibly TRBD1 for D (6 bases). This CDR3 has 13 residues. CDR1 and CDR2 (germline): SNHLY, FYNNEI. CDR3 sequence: CASREGQIYGYTF. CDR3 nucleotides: TGTGCCAGCAGAGAAGGACAGATCTATGGCTACACCTTC.

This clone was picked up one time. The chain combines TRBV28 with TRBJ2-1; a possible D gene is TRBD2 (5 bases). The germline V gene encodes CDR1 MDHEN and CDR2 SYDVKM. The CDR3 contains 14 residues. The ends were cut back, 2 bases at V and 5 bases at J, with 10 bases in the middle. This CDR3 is CASSLASRDNEQFF. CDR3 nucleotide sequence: TGTGCCAGCAGTTTAGCTAGCCGAGACAATGAGCAGTTCTTC.

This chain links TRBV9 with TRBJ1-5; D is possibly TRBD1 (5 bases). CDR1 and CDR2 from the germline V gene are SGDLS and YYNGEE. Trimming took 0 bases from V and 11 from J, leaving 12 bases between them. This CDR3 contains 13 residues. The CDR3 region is CASSVVGEGTQHF. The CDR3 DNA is TGTGCCAGCAGCGTAGTCGGGGAGGGGACCCAGCATTTT.